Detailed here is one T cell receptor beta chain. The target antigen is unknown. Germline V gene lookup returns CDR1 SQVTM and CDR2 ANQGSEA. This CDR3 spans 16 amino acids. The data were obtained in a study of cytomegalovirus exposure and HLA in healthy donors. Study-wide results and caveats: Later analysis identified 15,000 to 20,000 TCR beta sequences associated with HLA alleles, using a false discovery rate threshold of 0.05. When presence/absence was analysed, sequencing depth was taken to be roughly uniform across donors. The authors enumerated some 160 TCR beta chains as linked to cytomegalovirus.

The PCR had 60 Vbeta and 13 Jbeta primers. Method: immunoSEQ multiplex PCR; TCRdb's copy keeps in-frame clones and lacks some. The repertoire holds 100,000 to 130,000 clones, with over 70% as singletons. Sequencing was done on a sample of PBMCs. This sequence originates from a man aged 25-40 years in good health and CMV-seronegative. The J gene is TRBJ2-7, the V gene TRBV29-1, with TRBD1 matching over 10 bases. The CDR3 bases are TGCAACACCCTTGGAGACAGGGGGCTCTTATGGCACGAGCAGTACTTC. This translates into CNTLGDRGLLWHEQYF.